A selection of T cell receptor beta chains follows, all from one sample in a study of T cell changes during pregnancy in multiple sclerosis. Profiling relied on immunoSEQ multiplex PCR, and the TCRdb table lists in-frame clones only, not all of them. The data show about 98,000 clones, around 92% seen once. The sample consisted of peripheral blood, taken after pregnancy. The receptors stem from a female donor in good health, enrolled as a control in a pregnancy study. The conserved cysteine and the conserved F or W are not part of the CDR3 here. Fields, in order: clone size, V gene, J gene, CDR3 protein. Expanded clones are given a class, and other clones once, few, many or no size at all.

abundance: -
v_gene: TRBV14
j_gene: TRBJ1-5
CDR3aa: ASSQVSPWEIQPQH

abundance: -
v_gene: TRBV7-6
j_gene: TRBJ2-7
CDR3aa: ASSASSGRVYEQY

abundance: -
v_gene: TRBV10-3
j_gene: TRBJ2-3
CDR3aa: AISGGYTDTQY

abundance: few
v_gene: TRBV27
j_gene: TRBJ1-1
CDR3aa: ASPMNTEAF

abundance: -
v_gene: TRBV6-5
j_gene: TRBJ2-3
CDR3aa: ASSYNAGGITDTQY

abundance: -
v_gene: TRBV5-1
j_gene: TRBJ2-5
CDR3aa: ASRGSGSHGETQY

abundance: -
v_gene: TRBV15
j_gene: TRBJ2-3
CDR3aa: ATSRDYGGTDTQY

abundance: -
v_gene: TRBV28
j_gene: TRBJ2-7
CDR3aa: ASSSGTGISYEQY

abundance: few
v_gene: TRBV5-6
j_gene: TRBJ2-1
CDR3aa: ASSRGGPNEQF

abundance: once
v_gene: TRBV5-4
j_gene: TRBJ2-1
CDR3aa: ASSSLDRGVNNEQF

abundance: -
v_gene: TRBV6-5
j_gene: TRBJ1-3
CDR3aa: ASSLVSGGGNTIY

abundance: once
v_gene: TRBV13
j_gene: TRBJ2-5
CDR3aa: ASSLGRGSGSSETQY

abundance: -
v_gene: TRBV2
j_gene: TRBJ2-3
CDR3aa: ASSVQSGVSTDTQY

abundance: -
v_gene: TRBV23-1
j_gene: TRBJ2-3
CDR3aa: ASSQPRDRGTDTQY

abundance: -
v_gene: TRBV19
j_gene: TRBJ2-1
CDR3aa: ASRGSSEYNEQF

abundance: -
v_gene: TRBV7-2
j_gene: TRBJ1-6
CDR3aa: ASSLSQPARSPLH

abundance: -
v_gene: TRBV28
j_gene: TRBJ1-2
CDR3aa: ASSFKSGYT

abundance: -
v_gene: TRBV7-3
j_gene: TRBJ1-4
CDR3aa: ASSLTSDEKLF

abundance: once
v_gene: TRBV13
j_gene: TRBJ1-2
CDR3aa: ASSLGDTKANYGYT

abundance: -
v_gene: TRBV2
j_gene: TRBJ1-6
CDR3aa: ASSGGSPLH

abundance: -
v_gene: TRBV5-5
j_gene: TRBJ1-3
CDR3aa: ASSLVGQGSGNTIY

abundance: -
v_gene: TRBV9
j_gene: TRBJ2-5
CDR3aa: ASSVQGQGAETQY

abundance: -
v_gene: TRBV11-1
j_gene: TRBJ2-5
CDR3aa: ASSPDQVRGTQY

abundance: -
v_gene: TRBV5-1
j_gene: TRBJ2-1
CDR3aa: ASRFVAGGPENEQF

abundance: -
v_gene: TRBV6-6
j_gene: TRBJ1-2
CDR3aa: ASSSGNNYGYT

abundance: -
v_gene: TRBV15
j_gene: TRBJ1-4
CDR3aa: ATRRYADRGVEKLF

abundance: -
v_gene: TRBV5-4
j_gene: TRBJ2-5
CDR3aa: ASSPRGSGGPYQETQY

abundance: -
v_gene: TRBV2
j_gene: TRBJ1-1
CDR3aa: ASREQGASRTEAF

abundance: -
v_gene: TRBV29-1
j_gene: TRBJ2-7
CDR3aa: SVGNDLSGYEQY

abundance: -
v_gene: TRBV4-1
j_gene: TRBJ2-2
CDR3aa: ASSQELTGFSNTGELF

abundance: -
v_gene: TRBV13
j_gene: TRBJ2-1
CDR3aa: ASSYRGGDEQF

abundance: -
v_gene: TRBV28
j_gene: TRBJ2-7
CDR3aa: ASSFGGRASRSEQY

abundance: once
v_gene: TRBV5-1
j_gene: TRBJ1-2
CDR3aa: ASRRGGDYGYT

abundance: -
v_gene: TRBV11-2
j_gene: TRBJ2-3
CDR3aa: ASSLIVSGSRTDTQY

abundance: -
v_gene: TRBV15
j_gene: TRBJ1-5
CDR3aa: ATSRGGGVFYQPQH

abundance: -
v_gene: TRBV5-1
j_gene: TRBJ2-7
CDR3aa: ASRSPGLATYEQY

abundance: -
v_gene: TRBV6-4
j_gene: TRBJ1-2
CDR3aa: ASSDSEGAEGYT

abundance: -
v_gene: TRBV27
j_gene: TRBJ1-6
CDR3aa: ASSFGTAVSPLH

abundance: -
v_gene: TRBV19
j_gene: TRBJ1-5
CDR3aa: ASSPRQGVQPQH

abundance: -
v_gene: TRBV2
j_gene: TRBJ2-3
CDR3aa: ATTSRTDTQY

abundance: -
v_gene: TRBV28
j_gene: TRBJ1-1
CDR3aa: ASSLNTIGTGGFHTEAF

abundance: -
v_gene: TRBV6-5
j_gene: TRBJ2-3
CDR3aa: ASSYTSGGYTQY

abundance: -
v_gene: TRBV5-1
j_gene: TRBJ2-1
CDR3aa: ASSLVQGDNEQF

abundance: -
v_gene: TRBV7-8
j_gene: TRBJ2-5
CDR3aa: ASSLAWGRGQWETQY

abundance: once
v_gene: TRBV5-6
j_gene: TRBJ2-2
CDR3aa: ASSLNRGLTGELF

abundance: -
v_gene: TRBV25-1
j_gene: TRBJ2-5
CDR3aa: ASSETGGAGTQY

abundance: -
v_gene: TRBV6-1
j_gene: TRBJ1-2
CDR3aa: ASSVAGQGVFGYT

abundance: -
v_gene: TRBV7-2
j_gene: TRBJ2-1
CDR3aa: ASSLSGTRSEQF

abundance: -
v_gene: TRBV27
j_gene: TRBJ1-2
CDR3aa: ASSSHGQGATYGYT

abundance: -
v_gene: TRBV4-1
j_gene: TRBJ1-2
CDR3aa: ASSRVSGDDAYGYT